At least ten counts were recorded for the clone carrying this TCR beta chain. Next came a second PCR, run for about 7 to 11 cycles, which used a sample-barcoded 5' primer along with a J-beta primer mix. MiXCR, run by TCRdb on the 5' RACE reads, gives a single entry per CDR3 protein. The sample includes 1.5 million to 2 million distinct CDR3 sequences, roughly 30% of them seen just once. This sample was included in a study of blood T cells in healthy people across ages. Looking at the study overall: Capture via template switching afforded approximately one barcoded beta molecule per two T cells.

It was approximately 10 milliliters of peripheral blood that were drawn from each donor. Germline V CDR1 and CDR2: LGHDT, YNNKEL (reference sequence). The CDR3 covers 17 residues. Losses at the gene ends were 4 bases for V and 8 bases for J; bases not matched to a gene: 17. The source material was blood. The origin of this receptor is a woman in her twenties or thirties in good health. The chain links TRBV3-1 to TRBJ2-1; the match to TRBD2 covers 7 bases. This CDR3 reads CASSRTTSVFYIDEQFF. The CDR3 DNA sequence: TGTGCCAGCAGCCGAACCACTAGCGTATTTTACATCGATGAGCAGTTCTTC.